A single sample gave rise to the 15 T cell receptor beta chains below, sequenced in a study of blood T cell repertoires in COVID-19. Sequenced by immunoSEQ multiplex PCR; TCRdb stores in-frame clones only, minus some. The table shows some 180,000 clones, with about four fifths occurring only once. Sequenced sample: peripheral blood. The receptors come from a woman over 75 with COVID-19, enrolled during active disease.

V gene TRBV4-2 combines with J gene TRBJ2-4; D gene ambiguous. There are 17 residues in the CDR3. CDR1 is LGHNA, CDR2 YNFKEQ, per germline. Deletions cut 0 bases from V and 1 base from J, with 13 bases between. The CDR3 region has the DNA TGTGCCAGCAGCCAAGACAGCAGGCGCTTGGCCAAAAACATTCAGTACTTC. Translation gives CASSQDSRRLAKNIQYF.

The chain joins TRBV2 to TRBJ1-1, with D perhaps TRBD1 (6 bases). Germline V CDR1 and CDR2: SNHLY, FYNNEI. CDR3 length: 14 amino acids. Between the trimmed V and J ends, which lost 9 bases and 0 bases, there was a span of 14 bases. The DNA for the CDR3 is TGTGCCAGAGGGGGTGGTTTAATGAACACTGAAGCTTTCTTT. Translating it yields CARGGGLMNTEAFF.

This clone was counted a few times. The V gene is TRBV7-2, the J gene TRBJ1-2; no clear D gene. Germline CDR1 SGHTA, CDR2 FQGNSA. Trimming took 6 bases from V and 7 from J, leaving 21 bases between them. The CDR3 contains 15 residues. The CDR3 DNA is TGTGCCAGCAGACCAGGCGCGGGGTCGGGCAGTGGCTACACCTTC. Protein: CASRPGAGSGSGYTF.

This chain connects TRBV18 to TRBJ2-7; TRBD2 might be the D (5 bases). CDR1 is KGHSH, CDR2 LQKENI, per germline. Trimming removed 0 bases at V and 2 bases at J, with 11 bases between. The CDR3 runs 15 residues. CDR3 nucleotide sequence: TGTGCCAGCTCACCACCGGACTTGGGTCCCTACGAGCAGTACTTC. Its translation is CASSPPDLGPYEQYF.

The rearrangement links TRBV7-9 to TRBJ1-3, with D perhaps TRBD1 (5 bases). CDR1 and CDR2 from the germline V gene are SEHNR and FQNEAQ (reference sequence). The CDR3 contains 14 residues. Trimming shortened V by 2 bases and J by 8 bases, and 13 bases separated the two germline ends. CDR3 nucleotides: TGTGCCAGCAGCTTATTGCTGGGGGAGGACACCATATATTTT. It specifies CASSLLLGEDTIYF.

CDR3 bases: TGTGCCAGCAGCTTAGCCGGCGGGAGCCTTGCTGAGCAGTTCTTC. Its protein is CASSLAGGSLAEQFF. The V and J genes are TRBV7-9 and TRBJ2-1; 7 bases line up with TRBD2. This CDR3 spans 15 amino acids. V gave up 0 bases and J gave up 9 bases; unmatched junction bases: 8. The germline V gene has CDR1 SEHNR and CDR2 FQNEAQ (reference sequence).

This chain connects TRBV13 to TRBJ1-1; no clear D. Per the germline V gene, CDR1 is PRHDT and CDR2 is FYEKMQ (reference sequence). V was clipped by 3 bases and J by 5 bases, with 10 bases between them. The CDR3 spans 13 residues. In DNA, the CDR3 is TGTGCCAGCAGCTTTTTCCGCGGGACTGAAGCTTTCTTT. Amino acids: CASSFFRGTEAFF.

The J gene is TRBJ1-6, the V gene TRBV13, with D hard to call. V gave up 6 bases and J gave up 8 bases, with 11 bases separating them. CDR1 and CDR2 from the germline V gene are PRHDT and FYEKMQ (reference sequence). The CDR3 runs 13 residues. Here the CDR3 reads CASRLVPDSPLHF. CDR3 sequence (DNA): TGTGCCAGCAGACTGGTGCCGGATTCACCCCTCCACTTT.

This sequence joins TRBV10-3 and TRBJ2-2, with 7 bases identical to TRBD1. The germline V gene has CDR1 ENHRY and CDR2 SYGVKD. This CDR3 has 14 amino acids. V lost 7 bases and J lost 0; bases outside the gene matches: 2. The CDR3 DNA sequence: TGTGCCATCACGGGGACAGCGAACACCGGGGAGCTGTTTTTT. It encodes CAITGTANTGELFF.

CDR3: CASSPSRGIGSSYEQYF. In nucleotides, the CDR3 is TGTGCCAGCTCACCATCAAGGGGTATTGGGTCCTCCTACGAGCAGTACTTC. This rearrangement joins TRBV18 to TRBJ2-7; D possibly corresponds to TRBD1 (5 bases). V lost 2 bases and J 0 bases, leaving 17 bases between the germline ends. CDR3 length equals 17 residues. Germline V gene data show CDR1 as KGHSH and CDR2 as LQKENI.

The chain is built from TRBV19 and TRBJ1-5, with a possible D match to TRBD1 (6 bases). The V end lost 11 bases, the J end lost 2 bases, and 16 bases lay between the germline ends. CDR1 and CDR2 from the germline V gene are LNHDA and SQIVND (reference sequence). The CDR3 spans 14 residues. The CDR3, as DNA: TGTGCCTCCAAACGGACAGATCGCAATCAGCCCCAGCATTTT. It is translated as CASKRTDRNQPQHF. Variable domain in full (rest from reference TRBV19 and TRBJ1-5): DGGITQSPKYLFRKEGQNVTLSCEQNLNHDAMYWYRQDPGQGLRLIYYSQIVNDFQKGDIAEGYSVSREKKESFPLTVTSAQKNPTAFYLCASKRTDRNQPQHFGDGTRLSIL.

This sequence joins TRBV5-1 and TRBJ1-2; 8 bases fit TRBD1. With V trimmed by 4 bases and J by 8 bases, 7 bases remained unmatched. Germline CDR1 reads SGHRS; CDR2 reads YFSETQ. The CDR3 has 13 amino acids. The CDR3 spells CASSQTGVRGYTF. CDR3 nucleotides: TGCGCCAGCAGCCAGACAGGGGTGAGGGGCTACACCTTC.

V gene TRBV5-6 combines with J gene TRBJ2-3; D possibly corresponds to TRBD2 (5 bases). The CDR3 runs 16 residues. The V gene's germline CDR1 is SGHDT and CDR2 YYEEEE. The V end lost 2 bases, the J end lost 0 bases, and 13 bases lay between the germline ends. CDR3 DNA sequence: TGTGCCAGCAGCTTAGGAGCCGGGATAAGCACAGATACGCAGTATTTT. Protein sequence: CASSLGAGISTDTQYF.

J is TRBJ2-4 and V is TRBV2; maybe TRBD2 (6 bases). Trimming cost V 6 bases and J 8 bases, with 20 bases left between them. The germline gives CDR1 SNHLY, CDR2 FYNNEI. CDR3 length equals 15 residues. The CDR3 spells CASRILEDWGDIQYF. The DNA for the CDR3 is TGTGCCAGCAGGATCCTTGAGGATTGGGGGGACATTCAGTACTTC.

This clone has just a few counts. The V gene is TRBV7-3, the J gene TRBJ2-2; possible D gene TRBD2, 6 bases. The CDR3 runs to 15 residues. V was cut by 4 bases and J by 1 base, with 10 bases left in between. Germline CDR1 SGHTA, CDR2 FQGTGA. The CDR3 here is CASSSPGLNTGELFF. In DNA, the CDR3 is TGTGCCAGCAGCTCACCGGGACTGAACACCGGGGAGCTGTTTTTT.